This entry lists 10 T cell receptor beta chains sequenced from one sample in a study of blood T cell repertoires in COVID-19. TCRdb keeps only in-frame clones here, not all; method: immunoSEQ multiplex PCR. The table includes approximately 100,000 clones, under 85% detected once. The sample consisted of peripheral blood. These receptors came from a man in his sixties or seventies with acute or convalescent COVID-19.

V is TRBV19 and J is TRBJ2-1; 9 positions agree with TRBD1. This CDR3 has 13 residues. Germline values: CDR1 LNHDA, CDR2 SQIVND (reference sequence). Trimming took 4 bases from V and 12 from J; bases not matched to a gene: 7. The CDR3 sequence: CASSTFPGQGQFF. The CDR3 DNA reads TGTGCCAGTAGTACCTTCCCGGGACAGGGGCAGTTCTTC.

The gene calls are TRBV15 and TRBJ2-1; perhaps TRBD2 as D (5 bases). Germline CDR1 LNHNV, CDR2 YYDKDF (reference sequence). Trimming removed 4 bases from V and 4 bases from J, with 11 bases in between. CDR3 length: 14 residues. This CDR3 reads CATSTGAAYNEQFF. The CDR3 bases are TGTGCCACCAGCACAGGAGCGGCGTACAATGAGCAGTTCTTC.

The chain recombines TRBV27 with TRBJ2-1, with D maybe TRBD2 (5 bases). CDR3 length equals 15 residues. Trimming stripped 6 bases from V and 0 bases from J, with 12 bases between. Germline loops: CDR1 MNHEY, CDR2 SMNVEV (reference sequence). CDR3 DNA: TGTGCCAGCAGCGAGGGTCCGAGCTCCTACAATGAGCAGTTCTTC. Its translation is CASSEGPSSYNEQFF.

This rearrangement joins TRBV19 to TRBJ1-3; 7 bases match TRBD1. This CDR3 is 16 amino acids long. The ends lost 1 base at V and 2 bases at J; junction bases unmatched: 5. Germline V gene data show CDR1 as LNHDA and CDR2 as SQIVND (reference sequence). The CDR3 reads CASSIGTGATGNTIYF. Written as DNA, the CDR3 is TGTGCCAGTAGTATAGGAACAGGGGCCACTGGAAACACCATATATTTT.

This clone was detected ten times or more. The chain carries TRBV4-1 and TRBJ2-1; 8 bases are shared with TRBD1. The CDR3 runs to 14 residues. CDR1 is MGHRA, CDR2 YSYEKL, per germline. V gave up 3 bases and J gave up 6 bases; unmatched junction bases: 4. CDR3 sequence reads: CASSHLTGGNEQFF. CDR3 bases: TGCGCCAGCAGCCATCTCACAGGGGGCAATGAGCAGTTCTTC.

The chain carries TRBV28 and TRBJ2-7; 10 bases match TRBD2. The V and J ends lost 4 bases and 5 bases, in that order; junction bases with no gene match: 8. Germline lookup yields CDR1 MDHEN and CDR2 SYDVKM. The CDR3 has 15 residues. CDR3 bases: TGTGCCAGCAGTTCACCGGCTAGCGGGAGCGACGAGCAGTACTTC. Translation: CASSSPASGSDEQYF.

This clone showed up just a few times. The chain uses TRBV27 and TRBJ2-7, with 9 bases fitting TRBD1. CDR3 length equals 14 residues. The trim removed 6 bases at V and 6 bases at J, leaving 9 bases unmatched. From germline, CDR1 is MNHEY and CDR2 SMNVEV (reference sequence). CDR3 protein: CASRFGTGLGEQYF. CDR3 nucleotides: TGTGCCAGCAGATTTGGGACAGGGCTGGGCGAGCAGTACTTC.

This clone turned up a few times. The CDR3 region is CASSLETDRGRRDTQYF. The CDR3 nucleotides are TGTGCCAGCAGCTTAGAGACCGACAGGGGGCGCAGAGATACGCAGTATTTT. The chain links TRBV11-2 to TRBJ2-3, with 10 nucleotides matching TRBD1. V shed 0 bases and J 5 bases; nucleotides not matched to a gene: 8. The CDR3 consists of 17 residues. Germline CDR1 reads SGHAT; CDR2 reads FQNNGV.

This clone was detected once. CDR3: CASSADEGARETQYF. CDR3 nucleotides: TGCGCCAGCAGCGCGGACGAGGGAGCACGAGAGACCCAGTACTTC. The rearrangement uses TRBV5-1 and TRBJ2-5; D is perhaps TRBD2 (5 bases). Germline CDR1 is SGHRS and CDR2 is YFSETQ. This CDR3 comprises 15 residues. V was pared by 4 bases and J by 4 bases, with 17 bases between.

This clone ranks as medium-sized. The J gene is TRBJ2-7, the V gene TRBV4-1; TRBD1 matches 7 bases. The CDR3 consists of 16 residues. After removal of 1 base from V and 3 bases from J, the junction contained 9 bases not matched to a gene. In germline, CDR1 is MGHRA, CDR2 YSYEKL. The chain's CDR3 is CASSQGSGQSFYEQYF. The CDR3 nucleotides are TGCGCCAGCAGCCAAGGATCGGGACAGTCTTTCTACGAGCAGTACTTC.